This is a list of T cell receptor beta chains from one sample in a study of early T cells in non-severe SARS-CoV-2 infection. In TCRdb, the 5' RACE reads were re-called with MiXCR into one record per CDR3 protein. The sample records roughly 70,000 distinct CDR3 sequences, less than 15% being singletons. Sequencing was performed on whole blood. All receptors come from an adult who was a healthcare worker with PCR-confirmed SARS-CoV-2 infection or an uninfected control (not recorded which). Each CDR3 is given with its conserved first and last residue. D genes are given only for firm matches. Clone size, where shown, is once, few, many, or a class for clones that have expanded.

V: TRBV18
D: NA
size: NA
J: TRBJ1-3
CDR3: CASSPPNAQGYTIYF
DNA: TGTGCCAGCTCACCACCGAACGCGCAGGGTTACACCATATATTTT

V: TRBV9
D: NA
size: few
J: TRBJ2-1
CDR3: CASSVMAVFEDEQFF
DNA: TGTGCCAGCAGCGTCATGGCAGTGTTTGAGGATGAGCAGTTCTTC

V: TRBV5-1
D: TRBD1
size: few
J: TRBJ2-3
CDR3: CASSPGQGSDTQYF
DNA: TGCGCCAGCAGCCCGGGACAGGGTTCAGATACGCAGTATTTT

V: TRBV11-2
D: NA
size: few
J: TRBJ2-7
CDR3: CASSLELMGYEQYF
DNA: TGTGCCAGCAGCTTAGAACTAATGGGCTACGAGCAGTACTTC

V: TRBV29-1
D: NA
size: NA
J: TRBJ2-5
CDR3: CGVAGLLETQYF
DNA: TGCGGCGTTGCAGGGTTGTTGGAGACCCAGTACTTC

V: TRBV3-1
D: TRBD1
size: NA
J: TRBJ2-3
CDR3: CASSQVRDRASTQYF
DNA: TGTGCCAGCAGCCAAGTACGGGACAGGGCGTCCACGCAGTATTTT

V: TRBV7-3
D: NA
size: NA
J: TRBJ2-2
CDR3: CASSSRVSTNTGELFF
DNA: TGTGCCAGCAGCTCCAGGGTCTCAACGAACACCGGGGAGCTGTTTTTT

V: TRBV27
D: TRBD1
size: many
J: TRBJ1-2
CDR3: CASRRTGTNYGYTF
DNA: TGTGCCAGCAGAAGGACAGGGACTAACTATGGCTACACCTTC

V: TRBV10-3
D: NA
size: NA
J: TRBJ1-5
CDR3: CAIRPDRYQPQHF
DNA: TGTGCCATCAGACCAGACAGGTACCAGCCCCAGCATTTT

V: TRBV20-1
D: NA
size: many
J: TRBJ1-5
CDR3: CSARYDIPQRHRRQPQHF
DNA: TGCAGTGCTAGATATGATATCCCGCAGCGCCACCGTCGTCAGCCCCAGCATTTT

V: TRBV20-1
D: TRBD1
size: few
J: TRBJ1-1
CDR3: CSARLDRGVTEAFF
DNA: TGCAGTGCTAGATTGGACAGGGGTGTCACTGAAGCTTTCTTT

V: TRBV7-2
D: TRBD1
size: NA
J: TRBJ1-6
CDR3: CASSLGTGINSPLHF
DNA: TGTGCCAGCAGCCTTGGGACAGGGATCAATTCACCCCTCCACTTT

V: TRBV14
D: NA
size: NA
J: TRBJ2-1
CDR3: CASSQIMGAAYNEQFF
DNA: TGTGCCAGCAGTCAGATTATGGGGGCTGCATACAATGAGCAGTTCTTC

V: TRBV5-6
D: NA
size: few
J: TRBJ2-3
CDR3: CASSLRDKGGITQYF
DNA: TGTGCCAGCAGCCTCCGGGACAAGGGGGGAATTACGCAGTATTTT

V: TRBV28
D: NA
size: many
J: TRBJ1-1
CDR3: CASSFLGTEAFF
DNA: TGTGCCAGCAGTTTCTTAGGCACTGAAGCTTTCTTT

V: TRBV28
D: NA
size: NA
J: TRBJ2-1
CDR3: CASSSGVAEQFF
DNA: TGTGCCAGCAGCTCCGGAGTCGCGGAGCAGTTCTTC

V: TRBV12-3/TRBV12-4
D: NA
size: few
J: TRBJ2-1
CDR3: CASSLRGGVNEQFF
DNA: TGTGCCAGCAGTTTACGAGGGGGGGTGAATGAGCAGTTCTTC

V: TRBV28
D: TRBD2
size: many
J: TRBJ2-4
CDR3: CASSLLTSGPKNIQYF
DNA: TGTGCCAGCAGTTTATTGACTAGCGGGCCTAAAAACATTCAGTACTTC

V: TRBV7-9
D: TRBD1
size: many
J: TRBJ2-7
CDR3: CASNLTGGSSYEQYF
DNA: TGTGCCAGCAACTTGACAGGGGGCTCATCCTACGAGCAGTACTTC

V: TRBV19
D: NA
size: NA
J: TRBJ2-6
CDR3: CASSKTGSGANVLTF
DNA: TGTGCCAGTAGCAAGACTGGCTCTGGGGCCAACGTCCTGACTTTC

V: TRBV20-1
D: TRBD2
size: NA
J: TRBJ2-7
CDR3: CSARDLVSGRIYEQYF
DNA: TGCAGTGCTAGAGATCTTGTGAGCGGGAGGATCTACGAGCAGTACTTC

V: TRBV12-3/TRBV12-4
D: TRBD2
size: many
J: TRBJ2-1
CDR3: CASSLSSGRLNEQFF
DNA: TGTGCCAGCAGTTTGTCCAGCGGGAGGTTGAATGAGCAGTTCTTC

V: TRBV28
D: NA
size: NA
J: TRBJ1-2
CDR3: CASGFGTHGYTF
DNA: TGTGCCAGCGGCTTTGGCACCCATGGCTACACCTTC

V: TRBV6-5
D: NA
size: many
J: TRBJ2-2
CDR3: CASSRRLTGNTGELFF
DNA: TGTGCCAGCAGCCGGAGGCTAACAGGGAACACCGGGGAGCTGTTTTTT

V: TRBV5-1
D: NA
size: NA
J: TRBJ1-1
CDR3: CASSLEGQRVNTEAFF
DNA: TGCGCCAGCAGCTTGGAAGGCCAGAGGGTGAACACTGAAGCTTTCTTT

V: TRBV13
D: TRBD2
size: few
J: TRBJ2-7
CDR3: CASSKGLAGRYF
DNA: TGTGCCAGCAGCAAGGGACTAGCGGGACGGTACTTC

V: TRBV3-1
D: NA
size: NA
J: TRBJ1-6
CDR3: CASSRRDNSPLHF
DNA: TGTGCCAGCAGCCGCAGGGATAATTCACCCCTCCACTTT

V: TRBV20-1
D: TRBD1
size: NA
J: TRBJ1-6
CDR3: CSATLDRRNSLPLHF
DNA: TGCAGTGCTACCCTGGACAGGAGGAATTCGTTACCCCTCCACTTT

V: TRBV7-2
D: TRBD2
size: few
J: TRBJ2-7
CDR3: CASSLATSGIYEQYF
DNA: TGTGCCAGCAGCTTAGCGACTAGCGGGATCTACGAGCAGTACTTC

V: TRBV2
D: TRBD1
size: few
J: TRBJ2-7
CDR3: CASNTGGISPREQYF
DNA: TGTGCCAGCAACACAGGGGGTATATCCCCACGCGAGCAGTACTTC

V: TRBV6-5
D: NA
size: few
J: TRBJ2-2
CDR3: CATQELNTGELFF
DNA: TGTGCCACCCAGGAGCTGAACACCGGGGAGCTGTTTTTT

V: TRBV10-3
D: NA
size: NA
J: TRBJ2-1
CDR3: CAISDEDSSYNEQFF
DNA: TGTGCCATCAGTGACGAGGACAGCTCCTACAATGAGCAGTTCTTC

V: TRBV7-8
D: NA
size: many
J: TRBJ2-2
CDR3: CASSQTGNTGELFF
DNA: TGTGCCAGCAGCCAAACAGGGAACACCGGGGAGCTGTTTTTT

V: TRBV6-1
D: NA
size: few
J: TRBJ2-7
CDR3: CASILFGSEQYF
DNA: TGTGCCAGCATCCTATTCGGCTCCGAGCAGTACTTC

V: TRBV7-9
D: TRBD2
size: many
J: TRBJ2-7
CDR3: CASTSEKRGVGEQYF
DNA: TGTGCCAGCACCTCCGAAAAGCGGGGGGTAGGCGAGCAGTACTTC

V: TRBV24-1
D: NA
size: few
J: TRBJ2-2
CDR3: CATSDFMADGSSGELFF
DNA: TGTGCCACCAGTGATTTTATGGCTGACGGTAGTTCCGGGGAGCTGTTTTTT

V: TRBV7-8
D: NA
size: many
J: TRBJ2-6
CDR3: CASSLASTLSSGANVLTF
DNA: TGTGCCAGCAGCTTAGCGAGTACACTCAGCTCTGGGGCCAACGTCCTGACTTTC

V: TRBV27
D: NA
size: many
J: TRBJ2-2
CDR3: CASSLSGHLTGELFF
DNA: TGTGCCAGCAGTTTATCGGGACACCTAACCGGGGAGCTGTTTTTT

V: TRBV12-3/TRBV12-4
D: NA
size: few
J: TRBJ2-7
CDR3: CASSGGDHTAEQYF
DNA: TGTGCCAGCAGCGGTGGGGACCATACCGCCGAGCAGTACTTC

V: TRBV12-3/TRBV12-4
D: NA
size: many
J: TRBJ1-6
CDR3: CASSFGNSPLHF
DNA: TGTGCCAGCAGTTTTGGGAATTCACCCCTCCACTTT

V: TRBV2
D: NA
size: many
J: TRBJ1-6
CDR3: CASNARANSPLHF
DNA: TGTGCCAGCAACGCCCGGGCCAATTCACCCCTCCACTTT

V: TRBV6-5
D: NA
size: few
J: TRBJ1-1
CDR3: CASSPVGAKGAFF
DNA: TGTGCCAGCAGCCCCGTAGGTGCCAAGGGAGCTTTCTTT

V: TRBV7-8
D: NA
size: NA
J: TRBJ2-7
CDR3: CASSSLLPGAIGPYEQYF
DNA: TGTGCCAGCAGCTCGTTACTACCGGGAGCTATAGGCCCCTACGAGCAGTACTTC

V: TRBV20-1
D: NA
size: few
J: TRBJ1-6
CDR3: CSARVWGSPLHF
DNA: TGCAGTGCTAGAGTCTGGGGTTCACCCCTCCACTTT

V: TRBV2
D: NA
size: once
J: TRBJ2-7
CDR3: CASRESLEQYF
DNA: TGTGCCAGCAGGGAATCGCTGGAGCAGTACTTC

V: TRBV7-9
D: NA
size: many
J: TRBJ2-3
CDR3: CASSPDTVRNTQYF
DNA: TGTGCCAGCAGCCCGGACACCGTCCGTAATACGCAGTATTTT

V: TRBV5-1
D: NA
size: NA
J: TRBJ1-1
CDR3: CASSHRSNTEAFF
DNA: TGCGCCAGCAGCCATCGGTCGAACACTGAAGCTTTCTTT

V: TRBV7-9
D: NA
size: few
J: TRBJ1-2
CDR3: CASSLDGGYTF
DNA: TGTGCCAGCAGCTTAGATGGTGGCTACACCTTC

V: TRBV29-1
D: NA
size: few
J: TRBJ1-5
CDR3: CSVLEGGGNQPQHF
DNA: TGCAGCGTTCTAGAGGGAGGGGGCAATCAGCCCCAGCATTTT

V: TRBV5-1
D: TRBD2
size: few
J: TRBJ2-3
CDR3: CASASGRAPSTDTQYF
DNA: TGCGCCAGCGCGAGCGGGAGGGCCCCTAGCACAGATACGCAGTATTTT

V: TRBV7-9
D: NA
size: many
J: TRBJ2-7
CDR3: CASSASGTYEQYF
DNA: TGTGCCAGCAGCGCTAGTGGGACTTACGAGCAGTACTTC

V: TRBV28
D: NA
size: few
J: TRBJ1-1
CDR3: CASSLLGGYTEAFF
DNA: TGTGCCAGCAGTTTATTGGGGGGGTACACTGAAGCTTTCTTT

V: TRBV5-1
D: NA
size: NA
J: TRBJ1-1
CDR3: CASSQDGRGGRAEAFF
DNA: TGCGCCAGCAGCCAGGACGGTAGGGGAGGAAGGGCTGAAGCTTTCTTT

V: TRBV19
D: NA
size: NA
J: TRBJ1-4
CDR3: CASSYRDNSVF
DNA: TGTGCCAGTAGTTACCGGGACAACAGCGTTTTT

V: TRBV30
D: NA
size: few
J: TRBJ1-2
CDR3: CAWKSNPENGYTF
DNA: TGTGCCTGGAAAAGTAACCCCGAGAATGGCTACACCTTC

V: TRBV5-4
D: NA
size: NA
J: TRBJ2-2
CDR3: CASSSWATGELFF
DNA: TGTGCCAGCAGCTCATGGGCAACCGGGGAGCTGTTTTTT

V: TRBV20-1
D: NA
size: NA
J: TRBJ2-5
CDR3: CSARSQHWETQYF
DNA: TGCAGTGCTAGATCCCAACACTGGGAGACCCAGTACTTC

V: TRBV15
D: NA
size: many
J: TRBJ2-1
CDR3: CATSRDLRGEQFF
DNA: TGTGCCACCAGCAGAGATCTGAGGGGTGAGCAGTTCTTC

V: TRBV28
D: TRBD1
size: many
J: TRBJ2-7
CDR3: CASRPGTGHYEQYF
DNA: TGTGCCAGCAGACCCGGGACAGGGCACTACGAGCAGTACTTC